Below are 30 T cell receptor beta chains sequenced from a single sample in a study of T cell repertoires in cytomegalovirus infection. Antigens of these TCRs are unknown. TCRdb ran MiXCR on the reads and lists one entry per CDR3 protein. The data contain about 69,000 distinct CDR3 sequences, around 30% of them seen just once; the ten biggest clones take up 59%. The sequences come from CD8+ T cells from cultured PBMCs, collected from culture after CMV antigen stimulation. These receptor sequences come from a human donor in good health (CMV status not recorded). Some clones in this sample may be carry-over from other donors' samples.

This chain connects TRBV2 to TRBJ1-1; D is ambiguous. This CDR3 contains 15 residues. Germline CDR1 SNHLY, CDR2 FYNNEI. V shed 1 base and J shed 0 bases, with 9 bases lying between them. The CDR3 coding sequence is TGTGCCAGCAGTGAAGGGTCAGCGATGAACACTGAAGCTTTCTTT. Amino acid sequence: CASSEGSAMNTEAFF. Full variable domain (rest looked up from reference TRBV2 and TRBJ1-1): EPEVTQTPSHQVTQMGQEVILRCVPISNHLYFYWYRQILGQKVEFLVSFYNNEISEKSEIFDDQFSVERPDGSNFTLKIRSTKLEDSAMYFCASSEGSAMNTEAFFGQGTRLTVV.

This clonotype was recorded many times. This chain connects TRBV7-9 to TRBJ2-6; D gene ambiguous. Germline V gene lookup returns CDR1 SEHNR and CDR2 FQNEAQ (reference sequence). The CDR3 length is 13 residues. The V gene lost 1 base and the J gene lost 3 bases, with 1 base spanning the gap. CDR3 residues: CASSLVGANVLTF. The DNA for the CDR3 is TGTGCCAGCAGCTTAGTTGGGGCCAACGTCCTGACTTTC.

This clonotype was observed a few times. J is TRBJ2-7 and V is TRBV30; TRBD1 agrees at 11 bases. J gave up 0 bases and V 3 bases, and 4 bases lay outside the gene matches. The CDR3 totals 15 residues. In germline, CDR1 is GTSNPN, CDR2 SVGIG (reference sequence). The CDR3 nucleotides are TGTGCCTGGAGAGGACAGGGGGCTATCTCCTACGAGCAGTACTTC. Its translation: CAWRGQGAISYEQYF.

This clonotype was counted only a few times. The J gene is TRBJ2-3, the V gene TRBV6-5; 9 bases are a match to TRBD2. Germline assignment: CDR1 MNHEY and CDR2 SVGAGI. The CDR3 covers 17 residues. The V segment lost 4 bases and the J segment 4 bases; nucleotides outside the gene matches: 12. The CDR3 bases are TGTGCCAGCAGTTCCGGACTTAGCGGGAGAAGCGCAGATACGCAGTATTTT. Translating it yields CASSSGLSGRSADTQYF.

This clonotype was counted ten times or more. V gene TRBV12-3 or TRBV12-4 combines with J gene TRBJ2-7; 9 bases are a match to TRBD1. V lost 3 bases to trimming and J lost 5 bases; unmatched junction nucleotides: 11. The CDR3 loop spans 16 amino acids. The CDR3: CASSFPLDRGLHEQYF. For the CDR3, the DNA is TGTGCCAGCAGTTTCCCTCTCGACAGGGGGTTACACGAGCAGTACTTC.

This clonotype was recorded many times. V is TRBV12-3 or TRBV12-4 and J is TRBJ2-3; 11 nucleotides align to TRBD2. Trimming took 7 bases from V and 2 from J; bases not matched to a gene: 17. CDR3 length equals 19 residues. CDR3 residues: CASTQPGLAGGHDTDTQYF. The CDR3 bases are TGTGCCAGCACCCAACCGGGGCTAGCGGGGGGCCACGACACAGATACGCAGTATTTT.

CDR3 loop: CASSVVGGRANEQFF. The CDR3 coding sequence is TGTGCCAGCAGCGTAGTCGGCGGGAGGGCCAATGAGCAGTTCTTC. The rearrangement uses TRBV9 and TRBJ2-1; TRBD2 matches at 9 bases. The V segment lost 0 bases and the J segment 6 bases; nucleotides outside the gene matches: 4. The CDR3 length is 15 residues. The germline V gene encodes CDR1 SGDLS and CDR2 YYNGEE.

Ten or more counts support this clonotype. The V call is TRBV7-2, the J call TRBJ2-4; 10 bases match TRBD2. Per the germline V gene, CDR1 is SGHTA and CDR2 is FQGNSA. The length of the CDR3 is 19 residues. The trim removed 5 bases at V and 0 bases at J, leaving 13 bases unmatched. The CDR3 reads CASSATSGADALAKNIQYF. The DNA for the CDR3 is TGTGCCAGCAGCGCAACTAGCGGGGCTGACGCTCTAGCCAAAAACATTCAGTACTTC.

The chain links TRBV7-6 to TRBJ2-1; either TRBD1 or TRBD2 may fit D (6 bases each). The germline CDR1 and CDR2 sequences are SGHVS and FNYEAQ. The length of the CDR3 is 18 residues. Deletions cut 3 bases from V and 10 bases from J, with 28 bases between. In DNA, the CDR3 is TGTGCCAGCAGCTTGCTATCTCCAGGGGCGGGAATTTTTGGGGAGCAGTTCTTC. It codes for CASSLLSPGAGIFGEQFF.

The rearrangement links TRBV5-6 to TRBJ2-7, with TRBD2 matching over 14 bases. The CDR3 runs to 19 residues. Germline V CDR1 and CDR2: SGHDT, YYEEEE. The junction had 8 bases not matched to a gene; V was cut back by 0 bases and J by 0 bases. CDR3 sequence reads: CASSLVGLAGVSSSYEQYF. DNA for the CDR3: TGTGCCAGCAGCTTGGTGGGACTAGCGGGAGTCTCTAGCTCCTACGAGCAGTACTTC.

V usage is TRBV4-3 and J usage is TRBJ2-7; D may correspond to TRBD1 or TRBD2 (5 bases each). With 0 bases removed from V and 3 bases from J, the gap between germline ends came to 12 bases. There are 15 residues in the CDR3. Germline CDR1 LGHNA, CDR2 YSLEER. The CDR3 is CASSQEGDGGYEQYF. CDR3 nucleotide sequence: TGCGCCAGCAGCCAAGAAGGGGATGGGGGCTACGAGCAGTACTTC.

This clonotype was picked up a small number of times. J is TRBJ2-5 and V is TRBV20-1, with 11 bases fitting TRBD2. J gave up 1 base and V 1 base, and 8 bases lay outside the gene matches. This CDR3 region has 17 residues. Per the germline V gene, CDR1 is DFQATT and CDR2 is SNEGSKA (reference sequence). CDR3 in amino acids: CSARGFPGLAAQETQYF. DNA of the CDR3: TGCAGTGCTAGAGGCTTCCCGGGACTAGCGGCCCAAGAGACCCAGTACTTC.

The sample holds a few counts of this clonotype. The chain joins TRBV29-1 to TRBJ2-7, with no clear D. V was cut by 4 bases and J by 2 bases, with 9 bases left in between. This CDR3 spans 12 amino acids. Germline CDR1 reads SQVTM; CDR2 reads ANQGSEA. The CDR3 loop reads CSVGFTTYEQYF. The CDR3 DNA reads as TGCAGCGTTGGGTTTACGACCTACGAGCAGTACTTC.

This chain uses TRBV19 with TRBJ1-6, with 8 nucleotides matching TRBD1. Germline V gene lookup returns CDR1 LNHDA and CDR2 SQIVND (reference sequence). This CDR3 spans 16 amino acids. V trimming: 7 bases; J trimming: 7 bases; junction bases outside the gene matches: 12. This chain's CDR3 is CASTEDRGLGNSPLHF. The CDR3 DNA reads as TGTGCCAGTACGGAAGACAGGGGCTTAGGGAATTCACCCCTCCACTTT. Variable domain in full (rest from reference TRBV19 and TRBJ1-6): DGGITQSPKYLFRKEGQNVTLSCEQNLNHDAMYWYRQDPGQGLRLIYYSQIVNDFQKGDIAEGYSVSREKKESFPLTVTSAQKNPTAFYLCASTEDRGLGNSPLHFGNGTRLTVT.

This clonotype has at least ten counts. This chain uses TRBV7-2 with TRBJ2-7, with D possibly TRBD2 on 5 matching bases. The V end was cut by 2 bases, the J end by 4 bases, with 6 bases between. Germline V gene sequence: CDR1 SGHTA, CDR2 FQGNSA. The CDR3 has 12 residues. The CDR3 reads CASSLRGYEQYF. CDR3 in DNA: TGTGCCAGCAGCTTAAGAGGGTACGAGCAGTACTTC. The whole variable domain, remainder taken from reference TRBV7-2 and TRBJ2-7, is GAGVSQSPSNKVTEKGKDVELRCDPISGHTALYWYRQSLGQGLEFLIYFQGNSAPDKSGLPSDRFSAERTGGSVSTLTIQRTQQEDSAVYLCASSLRGYEQYFGPGTRLTVT.

This clonotype was picked up many times. The V call is TRBV9, the J call TRBJ2-3, with TRBD2 matching over 8 bases. The CDR3 is made up of 15 amino acids. Germline-derived CDR1 and CDR2 are SGDLS and YYNGEE. The ends lost 0 bases at V and 4 bases at J; junction bases unmatched: 4. CDR3 nucleotide sequence: TGTGCCAGCAGCGTAGCGGGGGGGCCATCAGATACGCAGTATTTT. Residues: CASSVAGGPSDTQYF.

This clonotype has more than one count but fewer than ten. The chain joins TRBV4-3 to TRBJ2-3; a weak D match, TRBD2 (5 bases). Trimming shortened V by 3 bases and J by 2 bases, and 12 bases separated the two germline ends. The CDR3 spans 15 residues. In germline, CDR1 is LGHNA, CDR2 YSLEER. This CDR3 is CASSHTRVPTDTQYF. The DNA for the CDR3 is TGCGCCAGCAGCCATACGCGGGTACCCACAGATACGCAGTATTTT.

In this sample, this clonotype turned up many times. The chain is built from TRBV7-2 and TRBJ2-7; D is undetermined. CDR3 size: 16 residues. The V gene's germline CDR1 is SGHTA and CDR2 FQGNSA. The ends were cut back, 3 bases at V and 2 bases at J, with 17 bases in the middle. CDR3 sequence: CASSFPPSGAAYEQYF. The CDR3 DNA sequence: TGTGCCAGCAGCTTCCCGCCCTCGGGCGCCGCCTACGAGCAGTACTTC.

This clonotype was detected once. The chain couples TRBV30 to TRBJ2-1; TRBD2 matches at 11 bases. The CDR3 consists of 15 residues. Germline loops: CDR1 GTSNPN, CDR2 SVGIG (reference sequence). V lost 2 bases to trimming and J lost 4 bases; unmatched junction nucleotides: 4. The CDR3 reads CAWSLAGGAYNEQFF. Written as DNA, the CDR3 is TGTGCCTGGAGTCTAGCGGGAGGTGCGTACAATGAGCAGTTCTTC.

Concerning this clonotype itself: A read error may produce the germline difference seen at one junction end. The CDR3 DNA sequence: TGTGCCACCAGCAGGTACAGGGGTGGCAGCAATCAGCCCCAACATTTT. Translated, it gives CATSRYRGGSNQPQHF. This rearrangement joins TRBV15 to TRBJ1-5; 7 bases match TRBD1. The CDR3 is 16 residues long. Germline V lookup: CDR1 LNHNV, CDR2 YYDKDF (reference sequence).

This chain links TRBV30 with TRBJ2-1, with D maybe TRBD1 (6 bases). V was pared by 1 base and J by 4 bases, with 8 bases between. The CDR3 runs to 13 residues. Germline CDR1 is GTSNPN and CDR2 is SVGIG (reference sequence). CDR3 bases: TGTGCCTGGAGTGAGGACAGTTACAATGAGCAGTTCTTC. Its translation: CAWSEDSYNEQFF.

This clonotype was seen a handful of times. The rearrangement uses TRBV4-1 and TRBJ1-6, with a tentative D call TRBD1 (5 bases). V was trimmed by 4 bases and J by 7 bases, leaving 17 bases between them. Per the germline V gene, CDR1 is MGHRA and CDR2 is YSYEKL. This CDR3 has 16 residues. CDR3 region: CASSPEGPFQNSPLHF. The CDR3 DNA reads as TGCGCCAGCAGCCCCGAGGGGCCGTTCCAGAATTCACCCCTCCACTTT.

The gene calls are TRBV7-9 and TRBJ1-2, with TRBD1 identical over 7 bases. Germline CDR1 SEHNR, CDR2 FQNEAQ (reference sequence). The junction had 7 bases not matched to a gene; V was cut back by 3 bases and J by 6 bases. The CDR3 spans 14 residues. The CDR3 region is CASSFGDSLHGYTF. The CDR3, as DNA: TGTGCCAGCAGCTTTGGGGACAGCTTACATGGCTACACCTTC.

This clonotype was counted many times. The chain carries TRBV7-2 and TRBJ2-1; 8 bases are a match to TRBD1. The CDR3 has 16 amino acids. V lost 5 bases and J lost 6; bases outside the gene matches: 12. Germline V gene sequence: CDR1 SGHTA, CDR2 FQGNSA. Written as DNA, the CDR3 is TGTGCCAGCAGCCTGATGTCCGGGACAGGACCCAATGAGCAGTTCTTC. As protein: CASSLMSGTGPNEQFF.

A few counts support this clonotype. The genes are TRBV6-1 and TRBJ2-1; 11 bases align to TRBD2. The V gene end was trimmed by 4 bases and the J gene end by 0 bases; junction bases not matched to a gene: 14. The CDR3 has 20 residues. CDR1 is MNHNS, CDR2 SASEGT, per germline. CDR3 sequence (DNA): TGTGCCAGCAGTGGGGTAGCGGGGGGGCCCGAATCTTACTCCTACAATGAGCAGTTCTTC. Translating it yields CASSGVAGGPESYSYNEQFF.

V is TRBV30 and J is TRBJ1-1, with D perhaps matching TRBD1 (5 bases). V was shortened by 4 bases and J by 1 base, with 13 bases between the two germline ends. Germline CDR1 and CDR2: GTSNPN and SVGIG (reference sequence). This CDR3 has 14 amino acids. CDR3 residues: CAWIRGQRNTEAFF. The DNA of the CDR3 is TGTGCCTGGATAAGGGGTCAGAGGAACACTGAAGCTTTCTTT.

This sequence joins TRBV6-2 or TRBV6-3 and TRBJ2-4; 11 bases line up with TRBD2. The CDR3 is 13 residues long. CDR1 is MNHEY, CDR2 SVGEGT, per germline. The V and J ends lost 0 bases and 16 bases, in that order; junction bases with no gene match: 5. DNA for the CDR3: TGTGCCAGCAGTTACTCGGGGACTAGCGGAATCTACTTC. This translates into CASSYSGTSGIYF.

This clonotype was detected only a few times. The V call is TRBV4-1, the J call TRBJ2-7, with D possibly being TRBD1 (6 bases). Trimming pared 0 bases from V and 0 bases from J, leaving 9 bases between. The germline CDR1 and CDR2 sequences are MGHRA and YSYEKL. The length of the CDR3 is 15 residues. CDR3 in DNA: TGCGCCAGCAGCCAAGAAGACAGGCCCTCCTACGAGCAGTACTTC. As protein: CASSQEDRPSYEQYF.

The chain links TRBV6-5 to TRBJ1-1, with no clear D. Germline CDR1 and CDR2: MNHEY and SVGAGI. CDR3 length: 15 residues. V was clipped by 1 base and J by 0 bases, with 9 bases between them. The CDR3 bases are TGTGCCAGCAGTTACTTTCCTTCGATGAACACTGAAGCTTTCTTT. This translates into CASSYFPSMNTEAFF.

This clonotype was recorded at least ten times. This sequence joins TRBV6-2 or TRBV6-3 and TRBJ1-5; D gene unclear. Deletions cut 6 bases from V and 1 base from J, with 10 bases between. There are 14 residues in the CDR3. Germline assignment: CDR1 MNHEY and CDR2 SVGEGT. The CDR3 sequence is CASSPRGSNQPQHF. The CDR3 region has the DNA TGTGCCAGCAGCCCACGGGGAAGCAATCAGCCCCAGCATTTT.